This paragraph covers one T cell receptor (beta chain) sequence. The specificity of this receptor is unknown. The sample holds no much larger clone one base away, and base qualities are not on file. Reading the label with the study, this specimen's time point is: about 28 days (+/-7) after the second vaccine dose. AZD1222 recipients with second doses at about 4 weeks or about 12 weeks were pooled, because spike-specific TCR depth and breadth did not differ between schedules. The vaccinee samples were drawn from two UK trials, COV001 and COV002, one of which was a single-blind randomized controlled phase 2/3 trial testing AZD1222 (ChAdOx1 nCoV-19) in healthy adults. Trial participant PBMC samples were collected at day 0 and day 28 after the second dose for TCRbeta chain sequencing. The sample originates from a study of T cell responses to AZD1222 COVID-19 vaccine (dated by TCRdb to about 2021). Regarding the study in general: TCR sequencing was performed for some 250 trial participants, of whom about 210 were given two doses of AZD1222 and around 25 were given two doses of MenACWY control vaccine. Trial participants were enrolled into age subgroups of 18-55, 56-69 and 70-plus years, which contained approximately 150, 28 and 58 TCR-sequenced participants, respectively.

The CDR3 regions of human TCRbeta chains were subjected to immunosequencing. On the study's bioinformatics: TCRs in the repertoires were matched against a reference library of SARS-CoV-2-specific TCRs that had been generated with the MIRA antigen-specificity platform. Breadth was defined as the fraction of unique TCRs that were SARS-CoV-2-associated, and depth was defined as the fraction of total T cells that were SARS-CoV-2-associated. Each spike-specific TCR was assigned to its reactive spike region and to a CD4 or CD8 class using the MIRA data. Log10-transformed breadth and depth values were compared by one-way ANOVA with Sidak's multiple comparisons tests. TCRdb took over this immuneACCESS table, retaining in-frame rearrangements with V and J assigned. Such tables are incomplete; in checked studies, under half of the missing clones stem from an unresolved V gene, and the remainder is unexplained. V, J and clone size reflect that table, while D and trimming were determined from the DNA. For this sample the table gives under 150,000 clones, of which 70% to 90% were detected only once. In total, the top ten clones hold 9.5% of the sample.

Per the germline V gene (reference sequence), LNHDA is the CDR1 and SQIVND is the CDR2. The CDR3 holds 18 amino acids from the cysteine to the phenylalanine. Solely the CDR3 DNA is kept, with 54 bases framed from the first base. Relative to germline, V is 1 base shorter and J is 5 bases shorter, with 23 bases between their ends. What the authors observed across the whole study: No day 14 peak-response samples were available, so repertoires were characterized only after the peak T cell response. CD4 TCRs associated with the vaccine covered the entire spike protein, and the dominant responses were in regions 160-218 and 743-854. The 56-69-year group was small, and its depth increase did not reach significance, likely because of low power. A significant rise in spike-specific TCR breadth and depth was observed after two AZD1222 doses relative to day 0 and relative to MenACWY recipients. Most participants were white British and females outnumbered males, and the authors suggested that clonal diversity may have been underestimated. Nearly half of unique spike-specific TCRs reportedly recognized epitopes outside regions mutated in the B.1.351 and B.1.1.7 variants. Conclusions about previously exposed vaccinees are limited because only six or seven AZD1222 recipients were SARS-CoV-2 seropositive at baseline.

Sample: peripheral blood, taken 28 days after the second AZD1222 dose. This chain joins TRBV19 to TRBJ1-2; possibly the D gene is TRBD1, per 6 matching bases. This receptor was obtained from an adult who received the AZD1222 COVID-19 vaccine. The CDR3 is CASSIGAGRTQGPYGYTF. Here is the DNA: TGTGCCAGTAGTATAGGTGCCGGTCGAACACAGGGCCCGTATGGCTACACCTTC.